This T cell receptor (beta chain) was sequenced during a study of blood T cell repertoires in COVID-19. Study-level background: Spain, Italy and the United States supplied samples that represented acute and convalescent COVID-19. Sample material is recorded as cDNA or gDNA derived from T cells, B-cell-depleted T cells, or PBMCs.

Clones were read by immunoSEQ multiplex PCR, and TCRdb kept only the in-frame ones, dropping some. Of approximately 140,000 clones listed, around nine tenths are singletons. The TCR comes from a man aged 50 or older with active or convalescent COVID-19. The sample consisted of peripheral blood.

The CDR3 loop reads CASRVDSAGNTIYF. In DNA form, the CDR3 reads TGTGCCAGCAGAGTCGACAGCGCTGGAAACACCATATATTTT. The chain combines TRBV2 with TRBJ1-3; a possible D gene is TRBD1 (5 bases). Germline CDR1 reads SNHLY; CDR2 reads FYNNEI. V was trimmed by 6 bases and J by 2 bases, leaving 11 bases between them. There are 14 residues in the CDR3.